These 23 T cell receptor beta chains originate from one sample sequenced in a study of blood T cell repertoires in COVID-19. Generated by immunoSEQ multiplex PCR, the TCRdb table keeps only in-frame clones and is missing some. The sample holds some 150,000 clones, roughly 84% seen once. The sequencing sample was made of peripheral blood. These TCRs come from a man aged 65-85 years with acute or convalescent COVID-19.

This sequence joins TRBV6-4 and TRBJ2-3, with 11 bases identical to TRBD2. The CDR3 runs to 15 residues. Germline CDR1 reads MRHNA; CDR2 reads SNTAGT. Losses at the gene ends were 5 bases for V and 5 bases for J; bases not matched to a gene: 6. The CDR3 DNA reads TGTGCCAGCAGTTTTAGCGGGGGGGCCAGAGATACGCAGTATTTT. Residues: CASSFSGGARDTQYF.

The rearrangement joins TRBV7-6 to TRBJ2-5; 14 nucleotides match TRBD2. V shed 5 bases and J 4 bases; nucleotides not matched to a gene: 6. This CDR3 is 16 amino acids long. Per germline, CDR1 SGHVS and CDR2 FNYEAQ. The CDR3 spells CASSQTSGRVTETQYF. The CDR3, as DNA: TGTGCCAGCAGCCAGACTAGCGGGAGGGTAACAGAGACCCAGTACTTC.

The chain is built from TRBV7-3 and TRBJ2-3; maybe TRBD2 (6 bases). Looked up from germline, CDR1 is SGHTA and CDR2 is FQGTGA. The length of the CDR3 is 11 residues. Trimming removed 9 bases from V and 6 bases from J, with 10 bases in between. The CDR3 bases are TGTGCCAGGCCCCGGGAGGATACGCAGTATTTT. Translation: CARPREDTQYF.

This chain connects TRBV2 to TRBJ2-5, with 9 positions matching TRBD1. Germline trimming cut 6 bases from V and 5 bases from J; bases unmatched to any gene: 7. The germline CDR1 and CDR2 sequences are SNHLY and FYNNEI. The CDR3 covers 14 residues. Written as DNA, the CDR3 is TGTGCCAGCAGCCGGACAGGGGAGGGGGAGACCCAGTACTTC. It codes for CASSRTGEGETQYF.

The chain couples TRBV3-1 (or the pseudogene TRBV3-2) to TRBJ1-1, with TRBD1 matching over 9 bases. Germline loops: CDR1 LGHDT, CDR2 YNNKEL (reference sequence). The CDR3 has 15 amino acids. J lost 5 bases, V lost 3 bases, and 7 bases had no gene match. CDR3: CASSQSQGAGTEAFF. The CDR3, as DNA: TGTGCCAGCAGCCAGTCACAGGGGGCGGGTACTGAAGCTTTCTTT.

The chain couples TRBV6-1 to TRBJ1-5; D not resolved. Germline V gene lookup returns CDR1 MNHNS and CDR2 SASEGT. V lost 1 base to trimming and J lost 11 bases, with 6 bases between them. The CDR3 covers 11 residues. The CDR3 DNA follows: TGTGCCAGCAGTGAAGTCACAACCCAGCATTTT. Translation gives CASSEVTTQHF.

V gene TRBV21-1 combines with J gene TRBJ1-5; the table's D gene call, TRBD1, was not cross checked with the DNA. TRBV21-1 is designated a pseudogene. The CDR3 spans 18 residues. The CDR3 region has the DNA TGTGCCAGCACCCCGGGTTGGCCCCCCGACAGGAACAATCAGCCCCAGCATTTT. This sequence encodes CASTPGWPPDRNNQPQHF.

The rearrangement joins TRBV2 to TRBJ1-1; D may be TRBD1 (5 bases). V lost 6 bases, J lost 1 base, and 9 bases lay in between. The CDR3 sequence is 13 residues long. Germline assignment: CDR1 SNHLY and CDR2 FYNNEI. In DNA form, the CDR3 reads TGTGCCAGCAGGACAGTCTCGAACACTGAAGCTTTCTTT. Amino acids: CASRTVSNTEAFF. The full variable domain, its missing parts supplied by reference TRBV2 and TRBJ1-1, is EPEVTQTPSHQVTQMGQEVILRCVPISNHLYFYWYRQILGQKVEFLVSFYNNEISEKSEIFDDQFSVERPDGSNFTLKIRSTKLEDSAMYFCASRTVSNTEAFFGQGTRLTVV.

This chain connects TRBV2 to TRBJ1-6, with TRBD1 identical over 7 bases. CDR1 is SNHLY, CDR2 FYNNEI, per germline. The V and J ends lost 6 bases and 6 bases, in that order; junction bases with no gene match: 5. The CDR3 runs 14 residues. The CDR3 DNA is TGTGCCAGCAGACAGGGGACCCGTAATTCACCCCTCCACTTT. This codes for CASRQGTRNSPLHF. Filled out from reference TRBV2 and TRBJ1-6, the complete variable domain reads EPEVTQTPSHQVTQMGQEVILRCVPISNHLYFYWYRQILGQKVEFLVSFYNNEISEKSEIFDDQFSVERPDGSNFTLKIRSTKLEDSAMYFCASRQGTRNSPLHFGNGTRLTVT.

In this sample, this clone turned up a few times. V and J are TRBV19 and TRBJ1-1, with D perhaps matching TRBD1 (5 bases). Trimming pared 3 bases from V and 5 bases from J, leaving 16 bases between. This CDR3 has 15 amino acids. Germline loops: CDR1 LNHDA, CDR2 SQIVND (reference sequence). CDR3 nucleotides: TGTGCCAGTAGTATGGGCCCAGGGAGGGGAACTGAAGCTTTCTTT. Its translation: CASSMGPGRGTEAFF.

The chain combines TRBV18 with TRBJ2-5; D perhaps matches TRBD1 (6 bases). The CDR3 spans 16 residues. Germline CDR1 reads KGHSH; CDR2 reads LQKENI. Trimming cost V 3 bases and J 2 bases, with 16 bases left between them. The CDR3 protein is CASSPLSRGRQETQYF. CDR3 sequence (DNA): TGTGCCAGCTCACCCTTATCCAGGGGCCGACAAGAGACCCAGTACTTC.

The rearrangement links TRBV19 to TRBJ2-3, with 7 bases aligning to TRBD1. Unmatched junction bases numbered 7, after V lost 4 bases and J lost 0 bases. This CDR3 has 16 amino acids. CDR1 and CDR2 from the germline V gene are LNHDA and SQIVND (reference sequence). This CDR3 is CASSTPGQLSTDTQYF. The CDR3 bases are TGTGCCAGTAGTACACCGGGACAGCTCAGCACAGATACGCAGTATTTT.

The chain employs TRBV24-1 and TRBJ2-3; TRBD2 aligns across 12 bases. Germline CDR1 KGHDR, CDR2 SFDVKD. Trimming removed 4 bases from V and 2 bases from J; junction bases left unmatched: 6. The CDR3 covers 17 residues. The CDR3 sequence: CATSDLGLAGNTDTQYF. CDR3 coding DNA: TGTGCCACCAGTGACCTAGGACTAGCGGGAAACACAGATACGCAGTATTTT.

This clone was picked up a small number of times. The CDR3 DNA reads TGTGCCTCAAAACCGGGACAGGGTGGGCTGTATGGTGAAAAACTGTTTTTT. This translates into CASKPGQGGLYGEKLFF. V usage is TRBV30 and J usage is TRBJ1-4, with TRBD1 matching 9 bases. Germline lookup yields CDR1 GTSNPN and CDR2 SVGIG (reference sequence). V dropped 7 bases and J dropped 7; count of bases not matched to a gene: 19. The CDR3 is 17 amino acids.

This chain connects TRBV5-1 to TRBJ2-3; TRBD2 matches at 7 bases. CDR1 is SGHRS, CDR2 YFSETQ, per germline. This CDR3 spans 13 amino acids. The V gene end was trimmed by 4 bases and the J gene end by 5 bases; junction bases not matched to a gene: 4. CDR3 in DNA: TGCGCCAGCAGCGCGGGGGTCCAAGATACGCAGTATTTT. It is translated as CASSAGVQDTQYF.

A few counts support this clone. The chain joins TRBV11-3 to TRBJ2-7; tentative D call: TRBD1 (6 bases). V gave up 6 bases and J gave up 0 bases, with 15 bases separating them. Germline assignment: CDR1 SGHNT and CDR2 YENEEA. This CDR3 has 15 amino acids. The DNA of the CDR3 is TGTGCCAGCAGTCCGTTGGGGGCACCCTCCTACGAGCAGTACTTC. Amino acid sequence: CASSPLGAPSYEQYF.

This sequence joins TRBV10-1 and TRBJ1-6; TRBD1 agrees at 7 bases. The CDR3 consists of 15 residues. The V segment lost 6 bases and the J segment 10 bases; nucleotides outside the gene matches: 12. Germline values: CDR1 WNHNN, CDR2 SYGVQD (reference sequence). For the CDR3, the DNA is TGCGCCAGCAGAGGTCCCAAGACAGGGCGCTCACCCCTCCACTTT. Encoded protein: CASRGPKTGRSPLHF.

V gene TRBV3-1 (or the pseudogene TRBV3-2) combines with J gene TRBJ2-1; weak D call: TRBD1 (5 bases). Deletions cut 0 bases from V and 0 bases from J, with 15 bases between. Germline lookup yields CDR1 LGHDT and CDR2 YNNKEL (reference sequence). The CDR3 consists of 18 residues. CDR3 region: CASSQDPPQVGSYNEQFF. CDR3 nucleotides: TGTGCCAGCAGCCAAGACCCCCCACAGGTAGGCTCCTACAATGAGCAGTTCTTC.

This clone was detected once. V usage is TRBV25-1 and J usage is TRBJ1-4, with D tentatively TRBD1 (6 bases). The CDR3 is 15 amino acids. Looked up from germline, CDR1 is MGHDK and CDR2 is SYGVNS. V shed 3 bases and J shed 4 bases, with 12 bases lying between them. CDR3 sequence (DNA): TGTGCCAGCAGTGACCCTGACAGGCTTAATGAAAAACTGTTTTTT. Translated: CASSDPDRLNEKLFF.

By frequency in the sample, this clone is medium-sized. The chain carries TRBV10-3 and TRBJ1-2; weak D call: TRBD1 (6 bases). Germline assignment: CDR1 ENHRY and CDR2 SYGVKD. The germline V and J ends were trimmed by 4 bases and 6 bases, with 9 bases remaining between them. This CDR3 comprises 12 residues. CDR3 nucleotides: TGTGCCATCAGTGGACAGGAGGATGGCTACACCTTC. It codes for CAISGQEDGYTF.

This chain uses TRBV9 with TRBJ1-1; 7 nucleotides match TRBD1. The length of the CDR3 is 15 residues. The V gene's germline CDR1 is SGDLS and CDR2 YYNGEE. J gave up 4 bases and V 5 bases, and 11 bases lay outside the gene matches. In DNA form, the CDR3 reads TGTGCCAGCAGTCCCCTTGGACAGGTCCGCACTGAAGCTTTCTTT. Residues: CASSPLGQVRTEAFF.

On this clone: Mismatch with germline at one junction end may stem from a read error. The chain carries TRBV7-7 and TRBJ2-3, with 7 bases fitting TRBD1. The CDR3 length is 14 residues. CDR1 and CDR2 from the germline V gene are SSHAT and FNYEAQ (reference sequence). The CDR3 DNA is TGTGCTAGCAGCTTAGTTGACAGGGCGGATACGCAGTATTTT. Its protein product is CASSLVDRADTQYF.

A note on this clone: The same CDR3 can be traced to other DNA sequences in this sample. The CDR3 sequence is CASSYLTEAFF. CDR3 bases: TGTGCCAGCAGTTACTTAACTGAAGCTTTCTTT. This chain uses TRBV6-5 with TRBJ1-1; no clear D. Trimming stripped 1 base from V and 5 bases from J, with 2 bases between. Germline V lookup: CDR1 MNHEY, CDR2 SVGAGI. The CDR3 runs to 11 residues.